This is a list of T cell receptor beta chains from one sample in a study of vaccination effects on CD4 cells after COVID-19. Their specific antigens are unknown. TCRdb keeps only in-frame clones here, not all; method: immunoSEQ multiplex PCR. The profile shows approximately 74,000 clones, less than 75% of them singletons. The source material was CD4+ T cells from PBMCs cultured without peptide, sampled after COVID-19 vaccination. These receptors all come from a human donor who received a COVID-19 vaccine. The CDR3 runs from the conserved cysteine through the conserved F or W. Each record gives: V gene, clone size, D gene, J gene, CDR3 DNA, CDR3 protein. D genes are given only for firm matches. Clone size is given for some rows only: seen once, a few or many times, or a class if the clone is expanded.

>TRBV6-5|.|TRBD2|TRBJ2-2
TGTGCCAGCTCTTCTAGCGGGGGGAACACCGGGGAGCTGTTTTTT
CASSSSGGNTGELFF
>TRBV10-3|.|.|TRBJ1-4
TGTGCCATCAGTGGGGGCGTAGGTGAAAAACTGTTTTTT
CAISGGVGEKLFF
>TRBV5-6|.|TRBD2|TRBJ2-3
TGTGCCAGCAGCTTGGGGCGGGGGGCCCCCACAGATACGCAGTATTTT
CASSLGRGAPTDTQYF
>TRBV5-4|once|.|TRBJ1-2
TGTGCCAGCAGCGACAGAACCAACTATGGCTACACCTTC
CASSDRTNYGYTF
>TRBV9|.|TRBD2|TRBJ2-6
TGTGCCAGCAGCTCCCGGGAGGGGGGGGCTGGGGCCAACGTCCTGACTTTC
CASSSREGGAGANVLTF
>TRBV6-5|.|.|TRBJ1-4
TGTGCCAGCAGGGCCCTGTATGAAAAACTGTTTTTT
CASRALYEKLFF
>TRBV4-3|.|.|TRBJ2-3
TGCGCCAGCAGCCAAGAGTTCGGGCGGTCCACAGATACGCAGTATTTT
CASSQEFGRSTDTQYF
>TRBV30|.|.|TRBJ1-3
TGTGCCTGGACTCAGGGCTCTGGAAACACCATATATTTT
CAWTQGSGNTIYF
>TRBV5-6|.|.|TRBJ1-1
TGTGCCAGCAGCTTAGGTAAAGGGACGAAGAACACTGAAGCTTTCTTT
CASSLGKGTKNTEAFF
>TRBV3-1/TRBV3-2|.|TRBD1|TRBJ1-3
TGTGCCAGCAGCCCCAGACAGGGGGCATTTGGAAACACCATATATTTT
CASSPRQGAFGNTIYF
>TRBV19|.|.|TRBJ2-3
TGTGCCTCAAGCCGCACAGATACGCAGTATTTT
CASSRTDTQYF
>TRBV9|.|TRBD1|TRBJ2-5
TGTGCCAGCAGCGAAAGGACAGGGCCGGGGACCCAGTACTTC
CASSERTGPGTQYF
>TRBV24-1|.|.|TRBJ2-3
TGTGCCACCAGTGATGGTCGGGGACCCTGGACAGATACGCAGTATTTT
CATSDGRGPWTDTQYF
>TRBV29-1|few|TRBD1|TRBJ2-5
TGCAGCGTTGACAGTAACAGGGGGCGGCGGCAAGAGACCCAGTACTTC
CSVDSNRGRRQETQYF
>TRBV6-2/TRBV6-3|few|TRBD1|TRBJ1-5
TGTGCCAGCAGTTACAGACAGGGGAATCAGCCCCAGCATTTT
CASSYRQGNQPQHF
>TRBV9|.|TRBD2|TRBJ2-3
TGTGCCAGCACTAGCGGGGGGGCCTCTTCAGATACGCAGTATTTT
CASTSGGASSDTQYF
>TRBV7-3|.|TRBD1|TRBJ2-6
TGTGCCAGCAGCGCAACCGGGACAGGGAGGGCCAACGTCCTGACTTTC
CASSATGTGRANVLTF
>TRBV27|.|TRBD1|TRBJ1-2
TGTGCCAGCAGTCCCGGACAGGGCCTTAGGTGCACCTTC
CASSPGQGLRCTF
>TRBV10-3|few|.|TRBJ2-2
TGTGCCATCAGTGAGTCGGGAAACACCGGGGAGCTGTTTTTT
CAISESGNTGELFF
>TRBV7-8|.|.|TRBJ2-3
TGTGCCAGCAGCTTAGTTGGTGCAGGCACAGATACGCAGTATTTT
CASSLVGAGTDTQYF
>TRBV18|.|.|TRBJ2-3
TGTGCCAGCTCACGCCGGGACTCTAGCACAGATACGCAGTATTTT
CASSRRDSSTDTQYF
>TRBV6-4|.|.|TRBJ2-1
TGTGCCAGCAGTGGCTATGAAGGCGATGAGCAGTTCTTC
CASSGYEGDEQFF
>TRBV12-3/TRBV12-4|.|.|TRBJ2-3
TGTGCCAGCAGTAGACAACCGGATACGCAGTATTTT
CASSRQPDTQYF
>TRBV7-2|.|TRBD2|TRBJ2-1
TGTGCCAGCAGCTTAGTTAGCGGGGGCTACAATGAGCAGTTCTTC
CASSLVSGGYNEQFF
>TRBV7-3|.|TRBD1|TRBJ2-1
TGTGCCAGCAGCGTTGCGTCAACAGGGGGATCCTACAATGAGCAGTTCTTC
CASSVASTGGSYNEQFF
>TRBV6-5|.|.|TRBJ1-4
TGTGCCAGCAGTCGGACAGCAACGAATGAAAAACTGTTTTTT
CASSRTATNEKLFF
>TRBV3-1/TRBV3-2|.|TRBD1|TRBJ2-5
TGTGCCAGCAGGACAGGGGGCTCGGAGACCCAGTACTTC
CASRTGGSETQYF
>TRBV5-1|.|.|TRBJ2-2
TGCGCCAGCAGCTTGGTGGGAACCCTTGTGAACACCGGGGAGCTGTTTTTT
CASSLVGTLVNTGELFF
>TRBV6-5|.|TRBD1|TRBJ1-6
TGTGCCAGCAGTTGGGGACAGACAAATTCACCCCTCCACTTT
CASSWGQTNSPLHF
>TRBV20-1|.|.|TRBJ2-3
TGCAGTGCTGGGCGACTGGATACGCAGTATTTT
CSAGRLDTQYF
>TRBV5-6|.|.|TRBJ1-1
TGTGCCAGCAGCCTGGAAACAACGCTTGAAGCTTTCTTT
CASSLETTLEAFF
>TRBV7-2|few|.|TRBJ1-1
TGTGCCAGTCAACAGGGTCTGAACACTGAAGCTTTCTTT
CASQQGLNTEAFF
>TRBV9|few|TRBD1|TRBJ2-3
TGTGCCAGCAGCTTCGGACAGGGTAGCACAGATACGCAGTATTTT
CASSFGQGSTDTQYF
>TRBV19|.|.|TRBJ1-1
TGTGCCAGTAGCCGGACAGTTTTCACTGAAGCTTTCTTT
CASSRTVFTEAFF
>TRBV9|few|.|TRBJ2-2
TGTGCCAGCAGCGTAGGCCCGGGGGCGAACACCGGGGAGCTGTTTTTT
CASSVGPGANTGELFF
>TRBV20-1|.|.|TRBJ1-3
TGCAGTGCTCGGGACGGAAACACCATATATTTT
CSARDGNTIYF
>TRBV19|.|TRBD1|TRBJ2-5
TGTGCCAGTAGTATACGCCTATCCGGGACAGGGGAGAAGGAGACCCAGTACTTC
CASSIRLSGTGEKETQYF
>TRBV6-5|.|TRBD1|TRBJ2-2
TGTGCCAGCAGGCACAGGGGCGGGGAGCTGTTTTTT
CASRHRGGELFF
>TRBV9|once|TRBD1|TRBJ1-3
TGTGCCAGCAGCGCCCGAGGGACAGCCGGGGGAAACACCATATATTTT
CASSARGTAGGNTIYF
>TRBV7-3|few|.|TRBJ2-1
TGTGCCAGCAGCCTACCCCCTGGGACACAGCAGTTCTTC
CASSLPPGTQQFF
>TRBV6-5|.|.|TRBJ1-1
TGTGCCAGCAGTTACTCCGTGGACACAGACACTGAAGCTTTCTTT
CASSYSVDTDTEAFF
>TRBV9|.|.|TRBJ1-3
TGTGCCAGCAGCCCGGGACGAATCCACTCTGGAAACACCATATATTTT
CASSPGRIHSGNTIYF
>TRBV7-2|.|.|TRBJ1-3
TGTGCCAGCAGCTTAGCTTACGGAGGATTCCCTATTTCTGGAAACACCATATATTTT
CASSLAYGGFPISGNTIYF
>TRBV9|few|.|TRBJ1-1
TGTGCCAGCAGCGTACAGGGGAACACTGAAGCTTTCTTT
CASSVQGNTEAFF
>TRBV5-1|.|.|TRBJ2-3
TGCGCCAGCAGCCTGAGGCTTGGGGACCCAAGCACAGATACGCAGTATTTT
CASSLRLGDPSTDTQYF
>TRBV10-2|.|TRBD2|TRBJ2-2
TGCGCCAGCAGTGACCCGATAGCGGGGGGAACCGGGGAGCTGTTTTTT
CASSDPIAGGTGELFF
>TRBV12-5|.|.|TRBJ2-3
TGTGCTAGTGGACTACAGGGCACAGATACGCAGTATTTT
CASGLQGTDTQYF
>TRBV6-6|.|.|TRBJ1-5
TGTGCCAGCAGTTTGCTTCCGGGCAATCAGCCCCAGCATTTT
CASSLLPGNQPQHF
>TRBV6-5|.|.|TRBJ2-6
TGTGCCAGCACCGTAACGGGGGCCGGGGCCAACGTCCTGACTTTC
CASTVTGAGANVLTF
>TRBV12-3/TRBV12-4|.|.|TRBJ1-1
TGTGCCAGCAGTTTAGGGGCGACTGAAGCTTTCTTT
CASSLGATEAFF
>TRBV9|.|.|TRBJ1-1
TGTGCCAGCAGCAGAGGACAAGCGAGGAACACTGAAGCTTTCTTT
CASSRGQARNTEAFF
>TRBV7-6|.|.|TRBJ1-6
TGTGCCAGCAGCCCCACCGGACAGCTTAATTCACCCCTCCACTTT
CASSPTGQLNSPLHF
>TRBV19|.|.|TRBJ2-1
TGTGCCAGTAGCCCTCCGTTAGGGTTCTACAATGAGCAGTTCTTC
CASSPPLGFYNEQFF